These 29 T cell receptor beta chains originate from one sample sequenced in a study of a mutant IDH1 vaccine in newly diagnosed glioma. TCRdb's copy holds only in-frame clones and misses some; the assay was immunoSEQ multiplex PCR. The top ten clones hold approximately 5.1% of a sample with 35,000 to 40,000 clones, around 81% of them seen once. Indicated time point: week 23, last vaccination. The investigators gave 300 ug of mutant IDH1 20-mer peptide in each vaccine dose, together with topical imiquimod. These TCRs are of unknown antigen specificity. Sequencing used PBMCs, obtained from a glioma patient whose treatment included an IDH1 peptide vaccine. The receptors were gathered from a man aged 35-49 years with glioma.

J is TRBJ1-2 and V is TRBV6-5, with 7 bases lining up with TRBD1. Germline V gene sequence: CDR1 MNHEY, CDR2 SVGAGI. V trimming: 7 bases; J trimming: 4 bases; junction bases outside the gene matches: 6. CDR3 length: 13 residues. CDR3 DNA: TGTGCCAGCAAACCGAGGGGGCCCTATGGCTACACCTTC. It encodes CASKPRGPYGYTF.

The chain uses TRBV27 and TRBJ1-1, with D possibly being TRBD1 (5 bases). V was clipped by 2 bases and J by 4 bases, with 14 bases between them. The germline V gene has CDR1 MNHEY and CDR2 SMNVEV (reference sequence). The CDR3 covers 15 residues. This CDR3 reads CASSLGDWRGTEAFF. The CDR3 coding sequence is TGTGCCAGCAGTTTAGGAGATTGGAGGGGCACTGAAGCTTTCTTT.

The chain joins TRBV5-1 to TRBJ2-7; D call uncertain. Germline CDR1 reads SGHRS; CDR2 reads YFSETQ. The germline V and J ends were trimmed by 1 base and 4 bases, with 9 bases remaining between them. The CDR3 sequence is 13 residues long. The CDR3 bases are TGCGCCAGCAGCTTGTTGAGATCGTACGAGCAGTACTTC. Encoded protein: CASSLLRSYEQYF.

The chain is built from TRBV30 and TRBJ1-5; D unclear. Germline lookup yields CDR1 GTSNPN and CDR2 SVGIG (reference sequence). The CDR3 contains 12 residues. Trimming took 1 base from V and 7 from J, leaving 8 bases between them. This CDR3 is CAWSGAGQPQHF. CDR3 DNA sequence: TGTGCCTGGAGTGGGGCGGGGCAGCCCCAGCATTTT.

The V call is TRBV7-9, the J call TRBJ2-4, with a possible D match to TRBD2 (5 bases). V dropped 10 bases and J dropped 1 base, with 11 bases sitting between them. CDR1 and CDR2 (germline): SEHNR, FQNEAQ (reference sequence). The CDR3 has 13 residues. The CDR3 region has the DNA TGTGCCATCGAGGGCAGGGCCAAAAACATTCAGTACTTC. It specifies CAIEGRAKNIQYF.

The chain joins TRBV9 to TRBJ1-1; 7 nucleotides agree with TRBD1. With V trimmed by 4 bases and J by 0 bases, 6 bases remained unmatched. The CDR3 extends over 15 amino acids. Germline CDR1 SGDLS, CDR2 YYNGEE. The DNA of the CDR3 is TGTGCCAGCAGCTTGGAAGGGACAGTGAACACTGAAGCTTTCTTT. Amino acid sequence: CASSLEGTVNTEAFF.

Here the CDR3 DNA reads TGTGCCAGCAGTTTATTGAGCGGGAGTGGAGATACGCAGTATTTT. It is translated as CASSLLSGSGDTQYF. The V and J genes are TRBV27 and TRBJ2-3, with 8 bases that match TRBD2. In germline, CDR1 is MNHEY, CDR2 SMNVEV (reference sequence). V was pared by 1 base and J by 5 bases, with 5 bases of the junction left unmatched. The CDR3 consists of 15 residues.

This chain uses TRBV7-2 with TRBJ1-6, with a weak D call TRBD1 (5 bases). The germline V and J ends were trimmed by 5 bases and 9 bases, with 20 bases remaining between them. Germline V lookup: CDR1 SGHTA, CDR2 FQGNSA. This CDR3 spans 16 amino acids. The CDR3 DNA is TGTGCCAGCAGCCCAACGGCGGGGGTTGGTGGTTCACCCCTCCACTTT. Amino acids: CASSPTAGVGGSPLHF.

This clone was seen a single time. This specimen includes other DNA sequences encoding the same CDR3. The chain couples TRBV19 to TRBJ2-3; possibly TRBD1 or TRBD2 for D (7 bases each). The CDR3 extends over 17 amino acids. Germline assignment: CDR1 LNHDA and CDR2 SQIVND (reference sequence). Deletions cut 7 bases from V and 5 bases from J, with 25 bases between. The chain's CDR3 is CASTSWGGGGSGDTQYF. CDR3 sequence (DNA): TGTGCCAGTACCTCGTGGGGAGGGGGCGGTTCGGGAGATACGCAGTATTTT.

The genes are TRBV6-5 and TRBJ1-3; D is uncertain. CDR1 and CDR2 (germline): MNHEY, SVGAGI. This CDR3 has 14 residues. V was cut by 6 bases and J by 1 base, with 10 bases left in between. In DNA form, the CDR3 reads TGTGCCAGCAGCCCGTCCGGGTCTGGAAACACCATATATTTT. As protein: CASSPSGSGNTIYF.

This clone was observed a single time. For the CDR3, the DNA is TGTGCCAGCAGACCCACGGGGGGCAGAATGTACGAGCAGTACTTC. Translation gives CASRPTGGRMYEQYF. V gene TRBV7-2 combines with J gene TRBJ2-7; D is possibly TRBD2 (7 bases). The CDR3 consists of 15 residues. Germline CDR1 reads SGHTA; CDR2 reads FQGNSA. The V end was cut by 6 bases, the J end by 4 bases, with 19 bases between.

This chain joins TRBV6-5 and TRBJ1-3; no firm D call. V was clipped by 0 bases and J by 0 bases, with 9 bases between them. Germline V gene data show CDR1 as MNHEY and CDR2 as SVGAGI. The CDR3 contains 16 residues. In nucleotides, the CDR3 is TGTGCCAGCAGTTACTCGTTTGAGAGCTCTGGAAACACCATATATTTT. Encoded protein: CASSYSFESSGNTIYF.

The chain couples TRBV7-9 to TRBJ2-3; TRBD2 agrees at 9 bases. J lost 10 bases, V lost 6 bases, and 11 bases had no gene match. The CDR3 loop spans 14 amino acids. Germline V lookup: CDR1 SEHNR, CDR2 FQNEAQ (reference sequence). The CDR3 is CASRDGREGLAQYF. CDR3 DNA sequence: TGTGCCAGCAGGGATGGGCGGGAGGGCTTGGCGCAGTATTTT.

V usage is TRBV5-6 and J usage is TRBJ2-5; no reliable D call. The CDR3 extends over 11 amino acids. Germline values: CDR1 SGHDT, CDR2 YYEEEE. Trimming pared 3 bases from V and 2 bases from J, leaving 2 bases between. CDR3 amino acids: CASSWQETQYF. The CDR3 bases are TGTGCCAGCAGCTGGCAAGAGACCCAGTACTTC.

Written as DNA, the CDR3 is TGTGCCAGCTGTGCGGACAGTGGGGAGCGGGTCTACGAGCAGTACTTC. Its translation is CASCADSGERVYEQYF. V usage is TRBV2 and J usage is TRBJ2-7; D is perhaps TRBD1 or TRBD2 (6 bases each). Trimming cost V 8 bases and J 3 bases, with 23 bases left between them. The germline V gene encodes CDR1 SNHLY and CDR2 FYNNEI. The CDR3 loop spans 16 amino acids.

This CDR3 reads CASSSEGGRGYEQYF. CDR3 coding DNA: TGTGCCAGCAGCTCGGAAGGCGGGAGGGGATACGAGCAGTACTTC. V and J are TRBV5-6 and TRBJ2-7; TRBD2 agrees at 9 bases. There are 15 residues in the CDR3. With 3 bases clipped from V and 4 bases from J, the junction kept 8 bases outside the gene matches. Germline CDR1 and CDR2: SGHDT and YYEEEE.

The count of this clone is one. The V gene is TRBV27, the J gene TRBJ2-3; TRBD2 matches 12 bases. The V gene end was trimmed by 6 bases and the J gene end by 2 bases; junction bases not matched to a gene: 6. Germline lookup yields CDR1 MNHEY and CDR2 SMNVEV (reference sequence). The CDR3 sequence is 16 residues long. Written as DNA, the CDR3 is TGTGCCAGCAGACCGACTAGCGGGAGATACACAGATACGCAGTATTTT. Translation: CASRPTSGRYTDTQYF.

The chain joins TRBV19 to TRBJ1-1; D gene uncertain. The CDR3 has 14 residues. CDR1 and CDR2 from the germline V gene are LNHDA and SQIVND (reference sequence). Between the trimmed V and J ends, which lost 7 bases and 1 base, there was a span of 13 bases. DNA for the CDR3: TGTGCCAGTATTACGACCGGCGGGAACACTGAAGCTTTCTTT. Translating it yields CASITTGGNTEAFF.

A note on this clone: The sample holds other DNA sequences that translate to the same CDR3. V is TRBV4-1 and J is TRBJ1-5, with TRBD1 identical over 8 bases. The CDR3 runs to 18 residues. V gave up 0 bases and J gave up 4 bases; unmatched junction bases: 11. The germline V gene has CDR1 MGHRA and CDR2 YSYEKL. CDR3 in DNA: TGCGCCAGCAGCCAAGACCGTCGGACAGGGTTGATTAATCAGCCCCAGCATTTT. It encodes CASSQDRRTGLINQPQHF.

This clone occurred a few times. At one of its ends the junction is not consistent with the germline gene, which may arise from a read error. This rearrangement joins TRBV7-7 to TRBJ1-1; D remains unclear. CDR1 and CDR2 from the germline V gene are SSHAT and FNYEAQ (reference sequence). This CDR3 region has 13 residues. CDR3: CASSSNLGTEAFF. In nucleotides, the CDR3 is TGTGCTAGCAGCTCCAATTTGGGTACTGAAGCTTTCTTT.

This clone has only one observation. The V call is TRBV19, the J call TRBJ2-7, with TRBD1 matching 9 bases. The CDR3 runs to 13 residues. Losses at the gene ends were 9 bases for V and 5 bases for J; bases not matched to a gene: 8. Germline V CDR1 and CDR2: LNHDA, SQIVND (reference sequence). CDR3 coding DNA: TGTGCCAGGGGGACAGGGTACCGCGACGAGCAGTACTTC. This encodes CARGTGYRDEQYF. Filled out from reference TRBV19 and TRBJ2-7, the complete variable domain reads DGGITQSPKYLFRKEGQNVTLSCEQNLNHDAMYWYRQDPGQGLRLIYYSQIVNDFQKGDIAEGYSVSREKKESFPLTVTSAQKNPTAFYLCARGTGYRDEQYFGPGTRLTVT.

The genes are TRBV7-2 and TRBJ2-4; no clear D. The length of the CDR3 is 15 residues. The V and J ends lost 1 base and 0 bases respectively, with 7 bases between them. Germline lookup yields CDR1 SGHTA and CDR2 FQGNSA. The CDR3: CASSLDPIAKNIQYF. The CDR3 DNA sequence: TGTGCCAGCAGCTTAGACCCTATAGCCAAAAACATTCAGTACTTC.

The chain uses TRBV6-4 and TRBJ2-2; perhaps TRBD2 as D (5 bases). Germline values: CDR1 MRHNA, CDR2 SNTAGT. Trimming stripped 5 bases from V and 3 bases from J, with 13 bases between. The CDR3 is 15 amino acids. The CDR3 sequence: CASSPDGGYTGELFF. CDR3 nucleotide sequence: TGTGCCAGCAGTCCGGATGGCGGGTACACCGGGGAGCTGTTTTTT.

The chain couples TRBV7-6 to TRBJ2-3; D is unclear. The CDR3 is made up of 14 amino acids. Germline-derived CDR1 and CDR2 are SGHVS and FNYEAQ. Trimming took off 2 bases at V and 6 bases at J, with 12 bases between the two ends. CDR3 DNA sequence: TGTGCCAGCAGCTTACAACACGGTTCGGATACGCAGTATTTT. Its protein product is CASSLQHGSDTQYF.

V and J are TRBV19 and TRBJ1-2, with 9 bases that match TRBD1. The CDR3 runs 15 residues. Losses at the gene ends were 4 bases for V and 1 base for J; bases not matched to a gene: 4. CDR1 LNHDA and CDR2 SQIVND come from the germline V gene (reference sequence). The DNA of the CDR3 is TGTGCCAGTAGTACCGGACAGGGGAATAACTATGGCTACACCTTC. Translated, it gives CASSTGQGNNYGYTF.

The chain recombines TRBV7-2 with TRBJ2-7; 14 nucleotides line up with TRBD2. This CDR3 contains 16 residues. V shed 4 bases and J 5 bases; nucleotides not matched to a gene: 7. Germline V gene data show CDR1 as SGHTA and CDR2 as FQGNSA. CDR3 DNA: TGTGCCAGCAGCTCCCAGGGACTAGCGGGAGTCCACGAGCAGTACTTC. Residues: CASSSQGLAGVHEQYF.

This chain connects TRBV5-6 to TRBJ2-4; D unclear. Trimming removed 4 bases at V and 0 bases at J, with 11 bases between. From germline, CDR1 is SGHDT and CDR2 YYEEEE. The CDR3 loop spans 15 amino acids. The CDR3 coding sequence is TGTGCCAGCAGCCCAGCCTTTCTAGCCAAAAACATTCAGTACTTC. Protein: CASSPAFLAKNIQYF.

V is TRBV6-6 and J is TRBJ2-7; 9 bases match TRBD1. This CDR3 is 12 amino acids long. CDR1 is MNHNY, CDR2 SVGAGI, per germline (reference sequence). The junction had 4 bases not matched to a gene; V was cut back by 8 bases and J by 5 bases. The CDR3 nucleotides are TGTGCCAGCCGGGACAGGGACCACGAGCAGTACTTC. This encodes CASRDRDHEQYF.

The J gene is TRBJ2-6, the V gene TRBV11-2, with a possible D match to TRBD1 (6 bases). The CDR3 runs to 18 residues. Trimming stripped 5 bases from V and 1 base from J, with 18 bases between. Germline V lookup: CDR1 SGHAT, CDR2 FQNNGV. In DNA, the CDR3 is TGTGCCAGCAGCCCAGGGCCGGGACACCATTCTGGGGCCAACGTCCTGACTTTC. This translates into CASSPGPGHHSGANVLTF.